Reported below is one T cell receptor (beta chain). V lost 6 bases to trimming and J lost 8 bases, with 13 bases between them. Germline V gives CDR1 KGHSH, CDR2 LQKENI. CDR3 length equals 13 residues. Using immunoSEQ multiplex PCR, the repertoire was profiled, and TCRdb retains in-frame clones only, with some absent. This sample has 95,000 to 100,000 clones, with roughly 91% found just once. These data are taken from a study of OX40 agonist ivuxolimab in advanced cancers. Sequencing used CD4+ or CD8+ T cells sorted from blood, obtained in a trial of the OX40 agonist ivuxolimab. The sequence was obtained from an adult with an advanced solid tumor such as melanoma, head and neck, liver or kidney cancer. The chain links TRBV18 to TRBJ1-4, with D unresolved. The CDR3 loop reads CASSPVVGEKLFF. CDR3 DNA sequence: TGTGCCAGCTCGCCTGTCGTGGGGGAAAAACTGTTTTTT. The variable domain in full, completed from reference TRBV18 and TRBJ1-4, reads NAGVMQNPRHLVRRRGQEARLRCSPMKGHSHVYWYRQLPEEGLKFMVYLQKENIIDESGMPKERFSAEFPKEGPSILRIQQVVRGDSAAYFCASSPVVGEKLFFGSGTQLSVL.